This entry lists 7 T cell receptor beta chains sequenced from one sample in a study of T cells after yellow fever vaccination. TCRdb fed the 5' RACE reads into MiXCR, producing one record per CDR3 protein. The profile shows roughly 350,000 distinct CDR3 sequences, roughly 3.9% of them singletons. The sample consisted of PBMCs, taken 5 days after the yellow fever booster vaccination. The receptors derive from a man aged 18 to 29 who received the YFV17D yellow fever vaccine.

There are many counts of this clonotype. As DNA, the CDR3 is TGTGCCATCAGTGAGTCAGGGTATGAGCAGTTCTTC. Translation: CAISESGYEQFF. The rearrangement links TRBV10-3 to TRBJ2-1; D call uncertain. CDR3 length: 12 amino acids. Germline V lookup: CDR1 ENHRY, CDR2 SYGVKD. Trimming stripped 0 bases from V and 8 bases from J, with 5 bases between.

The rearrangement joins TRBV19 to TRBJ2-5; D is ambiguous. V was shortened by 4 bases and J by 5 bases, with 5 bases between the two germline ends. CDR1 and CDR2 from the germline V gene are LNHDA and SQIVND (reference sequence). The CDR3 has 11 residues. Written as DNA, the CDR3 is TGTGCCAGTAGTAAAAGGGAGACCCAGTACTTC. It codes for CASSKRETQYF. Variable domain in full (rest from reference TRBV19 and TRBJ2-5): DGGITQSPKYLFRKEGQNVTLSCEQNLNHDAMYWYRQDPGQGLRLIYYSQIVNDFQKGDIAEGYSVSREKKESFPLTVTSAQKNPTAFYLCASSKRETQYFGPGTRLLVL.

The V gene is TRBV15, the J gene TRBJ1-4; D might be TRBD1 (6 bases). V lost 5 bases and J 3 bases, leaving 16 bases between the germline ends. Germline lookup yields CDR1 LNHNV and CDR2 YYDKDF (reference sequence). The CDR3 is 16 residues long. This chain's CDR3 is CATSWTQGHPNEKLFF. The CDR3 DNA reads TGTGCCACCAGCTGGACCCAGGGACACCCTAATGAAAAACTGTTTTTT. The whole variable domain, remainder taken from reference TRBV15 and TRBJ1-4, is DAMVIQNPRYQVTQFGKPVTLSCSQTLNHNVMYWYQQKSSQAPKLLFHYYDKDFNNEADTPDNFQSRRPNTSFCFLDIRSPGLGDTAMYLCATSWTQGHPNEKLFFGSGTQLSVL.

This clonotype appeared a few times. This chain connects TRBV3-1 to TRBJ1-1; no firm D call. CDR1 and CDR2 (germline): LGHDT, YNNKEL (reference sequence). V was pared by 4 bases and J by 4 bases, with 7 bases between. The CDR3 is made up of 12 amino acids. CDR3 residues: CASSPWGTEAFF. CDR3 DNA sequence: TGTGCCAGCAGCCCGTGGGGCACTGAAGCTTTCTTT.

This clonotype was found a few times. CDR3 nucleotide sequence: TGTGCCAGCAGCTGGACCCCCCCGGGGACCCAGTACTTC. Amino acid sequence: CASSWTPPGTQYF. This chain joins TRBV7-2 and TRBJ2-5, with no clear D. CDR3 length: 13 residues. With 4 bases removed from V and 7 bases from J, the gap between germline ends came to 13 bases. Germline V gene data show CDR1 as SGHTA and CDR2 as FQGNSA.

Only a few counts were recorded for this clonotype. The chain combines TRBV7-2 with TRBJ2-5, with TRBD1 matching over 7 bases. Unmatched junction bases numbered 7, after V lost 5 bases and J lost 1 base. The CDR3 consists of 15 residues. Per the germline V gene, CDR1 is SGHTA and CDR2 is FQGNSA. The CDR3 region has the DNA TGTGCCAGCAGCGCACAGGGGACCCTCCAAGAGACCCAGTACTTC. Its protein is CASSAQGTLQETQYF. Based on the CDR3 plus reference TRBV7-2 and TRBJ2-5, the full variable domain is GAGVSQSPSNKVTEKGKDVELRCDPISGHTALYWYRQSLGQGLEFLIYFQGNSAPDKSGLPSDRFSAERTGGSVSTLTIQRTQQEDSAVYLCASSAQGTLQETQYFGPGTRLLVL.

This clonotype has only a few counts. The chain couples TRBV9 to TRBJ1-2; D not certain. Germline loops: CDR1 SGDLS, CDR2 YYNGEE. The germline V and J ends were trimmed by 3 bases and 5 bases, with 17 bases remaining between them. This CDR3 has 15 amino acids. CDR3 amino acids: CASSEGPEGDYGYTF. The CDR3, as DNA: TGTGCCAGCAGCGAAGGGCCGGAAGGTGATTATGGCTACACCTTC.